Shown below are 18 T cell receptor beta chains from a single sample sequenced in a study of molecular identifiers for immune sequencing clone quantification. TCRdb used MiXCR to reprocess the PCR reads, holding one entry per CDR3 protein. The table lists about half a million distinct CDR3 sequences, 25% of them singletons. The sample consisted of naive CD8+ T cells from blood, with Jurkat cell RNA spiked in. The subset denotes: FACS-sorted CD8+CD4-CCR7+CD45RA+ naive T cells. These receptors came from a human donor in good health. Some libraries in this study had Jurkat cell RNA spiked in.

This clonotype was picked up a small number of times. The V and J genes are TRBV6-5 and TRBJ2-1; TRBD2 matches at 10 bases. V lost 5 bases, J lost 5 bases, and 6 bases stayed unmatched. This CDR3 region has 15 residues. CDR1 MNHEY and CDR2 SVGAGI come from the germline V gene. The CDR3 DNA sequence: TGTGCCAGCAGTCAGGGACTAGCGACAAACAATGAGCAGTTCTTC. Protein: CASSQGLATNNEQFF.

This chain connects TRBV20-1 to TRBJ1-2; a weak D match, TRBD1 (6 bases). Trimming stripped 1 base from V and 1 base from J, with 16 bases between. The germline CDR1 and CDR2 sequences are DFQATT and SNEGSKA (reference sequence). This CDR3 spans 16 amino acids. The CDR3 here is CSARGGNTGHNYGYTF. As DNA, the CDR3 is TGCAGTGCTAGAGGAGGGAATACAGGGCATAACTATGGCTACACCTTC.

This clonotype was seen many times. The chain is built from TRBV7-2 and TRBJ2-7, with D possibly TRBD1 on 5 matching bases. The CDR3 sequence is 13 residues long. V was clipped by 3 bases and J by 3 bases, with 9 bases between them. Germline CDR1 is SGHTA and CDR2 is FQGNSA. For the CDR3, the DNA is TGTGCCAGCAGCTTTCATCAGGGCTACGAGCAGTACTTC. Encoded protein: CASSFHQGYEQYF.

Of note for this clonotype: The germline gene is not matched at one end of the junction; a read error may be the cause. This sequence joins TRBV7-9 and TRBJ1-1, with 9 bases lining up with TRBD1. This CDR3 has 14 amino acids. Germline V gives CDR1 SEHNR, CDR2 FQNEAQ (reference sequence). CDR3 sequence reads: CASSQGQGYTEPFF. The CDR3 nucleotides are TGTGCCAGCAGCCAGGGACAGGGTTACACTGAACCTTTCTTT. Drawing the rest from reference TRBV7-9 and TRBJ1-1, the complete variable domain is DTGVSQNPRHKITKRGQNVTFRCDPISEHNRLYWYRQTLGQGPEFLTYFQNEAQLEKSRLLSDRFSAERPKGSFSTLEIQRTEQGDSAMYLCASSQGQGYTEPFFGQGTRLTVV.

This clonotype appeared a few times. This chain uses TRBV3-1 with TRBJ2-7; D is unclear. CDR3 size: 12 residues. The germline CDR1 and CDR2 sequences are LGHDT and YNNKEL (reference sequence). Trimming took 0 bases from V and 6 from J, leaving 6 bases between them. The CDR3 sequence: CASSQDSGEQYF. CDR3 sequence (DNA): TGTGCCAGCAGCCAAGACTCCGGCGAGCAGTACTTC.

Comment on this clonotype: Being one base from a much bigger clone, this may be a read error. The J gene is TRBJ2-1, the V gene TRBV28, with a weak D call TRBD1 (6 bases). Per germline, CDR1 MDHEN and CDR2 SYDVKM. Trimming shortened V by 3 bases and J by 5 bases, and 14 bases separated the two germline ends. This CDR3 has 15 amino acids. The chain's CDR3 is CASSFWGPTHNEQFF. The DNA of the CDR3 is TGTGCCAGCAGTTTCTGGGGGCCCACCCACAATGAGCAGTTCTTC.

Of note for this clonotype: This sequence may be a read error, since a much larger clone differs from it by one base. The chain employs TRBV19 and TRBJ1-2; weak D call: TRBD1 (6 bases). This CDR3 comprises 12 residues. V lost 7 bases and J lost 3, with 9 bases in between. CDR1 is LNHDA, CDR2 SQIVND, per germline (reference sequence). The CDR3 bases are TGTGCCAGTAATCCAGGGGACTATGGCTACACCTTC. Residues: CASNPGDYGYTF.

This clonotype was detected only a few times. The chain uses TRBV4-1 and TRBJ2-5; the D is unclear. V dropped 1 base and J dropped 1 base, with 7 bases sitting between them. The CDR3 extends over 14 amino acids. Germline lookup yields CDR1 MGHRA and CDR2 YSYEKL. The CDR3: CASSQGNSQETQYF. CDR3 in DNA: TGCGCCAGCAGCCAAGGGAACAGCCAAGAGACCCAGTACTTC.

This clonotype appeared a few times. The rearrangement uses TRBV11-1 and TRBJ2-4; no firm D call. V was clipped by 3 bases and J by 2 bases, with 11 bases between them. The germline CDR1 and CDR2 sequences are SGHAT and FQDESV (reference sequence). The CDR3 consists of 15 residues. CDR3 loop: CASSLGTTPKNIQYF. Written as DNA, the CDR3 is TGTGCCAGCAGCTTGGGCACAACACCCAAAAACATTCAGTACTTC.

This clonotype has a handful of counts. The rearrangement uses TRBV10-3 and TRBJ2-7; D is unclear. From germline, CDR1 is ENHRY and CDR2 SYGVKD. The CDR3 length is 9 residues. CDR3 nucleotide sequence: TGTGCATCCCCCCACGAGCAGTACTTC. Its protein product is CASPHEQYF.

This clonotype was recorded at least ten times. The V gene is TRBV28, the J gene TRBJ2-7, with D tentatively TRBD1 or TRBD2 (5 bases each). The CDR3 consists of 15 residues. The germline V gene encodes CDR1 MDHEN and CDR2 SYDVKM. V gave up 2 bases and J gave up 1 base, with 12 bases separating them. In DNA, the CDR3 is TGTGCCAGCAGTTTAACAGCCGGGGCGTCCTACGAGCAGTACTTC. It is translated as CASSLTAGASYEQYF.

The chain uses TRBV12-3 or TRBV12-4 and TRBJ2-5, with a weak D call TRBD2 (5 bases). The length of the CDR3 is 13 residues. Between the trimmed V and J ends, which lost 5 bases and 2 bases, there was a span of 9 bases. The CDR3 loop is CASSGLGQETQYF. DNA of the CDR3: TGTGCCAGCAGTGGACTGGGTCAAGAGACCCAGTACTTC.

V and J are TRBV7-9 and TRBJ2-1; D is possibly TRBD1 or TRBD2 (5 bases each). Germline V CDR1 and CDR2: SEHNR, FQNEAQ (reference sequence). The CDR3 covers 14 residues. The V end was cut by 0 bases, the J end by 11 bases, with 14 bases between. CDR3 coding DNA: TGTGCCAGCAGCTTAGCGGGGGACCAAAGTCAGCAGTTCTTC. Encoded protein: CASSLAGDQSQQFF.

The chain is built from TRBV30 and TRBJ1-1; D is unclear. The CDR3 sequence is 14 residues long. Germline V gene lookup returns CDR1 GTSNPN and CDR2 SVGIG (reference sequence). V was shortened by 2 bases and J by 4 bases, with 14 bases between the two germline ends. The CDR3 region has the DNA TGTGCCTGGAGTCTCCCGACGGGGAGCACTGAAGCTTTCTTT. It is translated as CAWSLPTGSTEAFF.

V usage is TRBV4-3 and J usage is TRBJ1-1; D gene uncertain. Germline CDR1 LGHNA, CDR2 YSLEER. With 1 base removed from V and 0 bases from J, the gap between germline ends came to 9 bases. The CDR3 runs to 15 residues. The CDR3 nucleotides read TGCGCCAGCAGCCAAGGAATTCGTTTGAACACTGAAGCTTTCTTT. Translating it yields CASSQGIRLNTEAFF.

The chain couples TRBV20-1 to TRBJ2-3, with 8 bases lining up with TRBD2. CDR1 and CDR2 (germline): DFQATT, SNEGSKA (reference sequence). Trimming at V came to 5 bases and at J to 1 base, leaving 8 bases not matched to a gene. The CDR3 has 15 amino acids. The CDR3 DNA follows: TGCAGTGCTTTTACGACTAGCGCCCGCACAGATACGCAGTATTTT. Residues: CSAFTTSARTDTQYF.

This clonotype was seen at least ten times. Here the CDR3 DNA reads TGTGCCAGCAGTTCACGGGACTACTCCTACGAGCAGTACTTC. Protein product: CASSSRDYSYEQYF. The rearrangement joins TRBV28 to TRBJ2-7; the match to TRBD2 covers 7 bases. Losses at the gene ends were 4 bases for V and 0 bases for J; bases not matched to a gene: 3. CDR3 length: 14 residues. Germline CDR1 and CDR2: MDHEN and SYDVKM.

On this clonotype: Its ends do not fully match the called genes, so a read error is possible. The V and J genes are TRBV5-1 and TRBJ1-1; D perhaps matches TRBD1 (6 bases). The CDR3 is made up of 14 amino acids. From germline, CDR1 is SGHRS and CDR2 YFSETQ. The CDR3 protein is CASGLTGGPTGAFF. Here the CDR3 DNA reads TGCGCCAGCGGCTTGACAGGAGGACCCACTGGAGCTTTCTTT. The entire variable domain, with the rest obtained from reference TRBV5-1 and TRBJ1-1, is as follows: KAGVTQTPRYLIKTRGQQVTLSCSPISGHRSVSWYQQTPGQGLQFLFEYFSETQRNKGNFPGRFSGRQFSNSRSEMNVSTLELGDSALYLCASGLTGGPTGAFFGQGTRLTVV.